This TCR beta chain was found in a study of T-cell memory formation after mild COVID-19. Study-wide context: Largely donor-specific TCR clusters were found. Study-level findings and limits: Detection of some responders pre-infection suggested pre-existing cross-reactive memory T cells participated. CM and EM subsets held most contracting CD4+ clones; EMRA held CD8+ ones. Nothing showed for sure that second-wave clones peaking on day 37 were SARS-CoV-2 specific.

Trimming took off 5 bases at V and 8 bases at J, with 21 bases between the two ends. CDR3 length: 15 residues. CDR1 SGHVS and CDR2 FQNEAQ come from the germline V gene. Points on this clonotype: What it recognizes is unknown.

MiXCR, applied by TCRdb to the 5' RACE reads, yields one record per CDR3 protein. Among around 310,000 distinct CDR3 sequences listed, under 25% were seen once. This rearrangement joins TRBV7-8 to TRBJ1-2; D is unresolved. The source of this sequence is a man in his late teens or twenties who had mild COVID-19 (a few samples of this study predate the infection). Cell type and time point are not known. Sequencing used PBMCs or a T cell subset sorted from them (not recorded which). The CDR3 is CASSQRVAGAKGYTF. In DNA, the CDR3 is TGTGCCAGCAGCCAAAGGGTTGCAGGAGCTAAAGGCTACACCTTC.